Following are 16 T cell receptor beta chains from one sample sequenced in a study of cytomegalovirus exposure and HLA in healthy donors. Both 60 Vbeta primers and 13 Jbeta primers went into the PCR. TCRdb's table, derived via immunoSEQ multiplex PCR, lists solely in-frame clones and lacks some. This sample has about 190,000 clones, with roughly 80% found just once. Material for sequencing was PBMCs. These receptors originate from a woman younger than 45 in good health and CMV-seropositive.

The rearrangement links TRBV4-3 to TRBJ1-3, with unresolved D. Trimming shortened V by 2 bases and J by 2 bases, and 7 bases separated the two germline ends. The CDR3 consists of 14 residues. Germline V CDR1 and CDR2: LGHNA, YSLEER. The CDR3 DNA reads as TGCGCCAGCAGCCAAACAGCAACTGGAAACACCATATATTTT. Translating gives CASSQTATGNTIYF.

J is TRBJ1-2 and V is TRBV30; perhaps TRBD1 as D (5 bases). Germline-derived CDR1 and CDR2 are GTSNPN and SVGIG (reference sequence). V was trimmed by 2 bases and J by 4 bases, leaving 17 bases between them. This CDR3 spans 15 amino acids. The chain's CDR3 is CAWSPTGEIIYGYTF. The CDR3 DNA reads as TGTGCCTGGAGTCCTACAGGAGAGATAATCTATGGCTACACCTTC. Full variable domain (remainder filled in from reference TRBV30 and TRBJ1-2): SQTIHQWPATLVQPVGSPLSLECTVEGTSNPNLYWYRQAAGRGLQLLFYSVGIGQISSEVPQNLSASRPQDRQFILSSKKLLLSDSGFYLCAWSPTGEIIYGYTFGSGTRLTVV.

The chain uses TRBV4-1 and TRBJ1-5, with unresolved D. This CDR3 region has 15 residues. Trimming left V 4 bases short and J 0 bases short, with 10 bases between. Germline CDR1 reads MGHRA; CDR2 reads YSYEKL. This chain's CDR3 is CASSRQRNSNQPQHF. The CDR3 region has the DNA TGCGCCAGCAGCCGTCAGAGGAATAGCAATCAGCCCCAGCATTTT.

V and J are TRBV7-3 and TRBJ1-1; D is unclear. The CDR3 sequence is 13 residues long. Trimming took 2 bases from V and 10 from J, leaving 14 bases between them. The germline V gene has CDR1 SGHTA and CDR2 FQGTGA. The CDR3: CASSLETGGLAFF. DNA for the CDR3: TGTGCCAGCAGCTTAGAAACGGGTGGGTTAGCTTTCTTT.

V is TRBV11-3 and J is TRBJ2-2, with TRBD2 matching over 9 bases. V dropped 8 bases and J dropped 3; count of bases not matched to a gene: 10. The germline CDR1 and CDR2 sequences are SGHNT and YENEEA. This CDR3 is 16 amino acids long. The CDR3 protein is CASARGGRGDTGELFF. CDR3 in DNA: TGTGCCAGCGCGAGAGGCGGGAGGGGGGACACCGGGGAGCTGTTTTTT.

The V gene is TRBV7-2, the J gene TRBJ2-1, with 7 bases lining up with TRBD1. The CDR3 runs to 15 residues. V trimming: 3 bases; J trimming: 4 bases; junction bases outside the gene matches: 6. CDR1 is SGHTA, CDR2 FQGNSA, per germline. The CDR3 here is CASSFDRAPYNEQFF. In DNA form, the CDR3 reads TGTGCCAGCAGCTTCGACAGGGCCCCTTACAATGAGCAGTTCTTC. Full variable domain (outside the CDR3, taken from reference TRBV7-2 and TRBJ2-1): GAGVSQSPSNKVTEKGKDVELRCDPISGHTALYWYRQSLGQGLEFLIYFQGNSAPDKSGLPSDRFSAERTGGSVSTLTIQRTQQEDSAVYLCASSFDRAPYNEQFFGPGTRLTVL.

The chain carries TRBV7-9 and TRBJ1-2; D is perhaps TRBD1 (6 bases). Germline CDR1 and CDR2: SEHNR and FQNEAQ (reference sequence). The CDR3 is 18 residues long. Trimming took off 5 bases at V and 4 bases at J, with 26 bases between the two ends. CDR3 coding DNA: TGTGCCAGCAGCCCTTCGACAGGAGCTAAGCCCTCTGCCTATGGCTACACCTTC. Its protein is CASSPSTGAKPSAYGYTF.

This clone occurred once. The chain combines TRBV6-6 with TRBJ2-7, with 7 positions matching TRBD2. The CDR3 is 16 residues long. Germline V gene lookup returns CDR1 MNHNY and CDR2 SVGAGI (reference sequence). After removal of 4 bases from V and 1 base from J, the junction contained 10 bases not matched to a gene. The chain's CDR3 is CASSWTQRGPSYEQYF. In nucleotides, the CDR3 is TGTGCCAGCAGTTGGACCCAGCGGGGCCCTTCCTACGAGCAGTACTTC.

The rearrangement joins TRBV28 to TRBJ2-5; a possible D gene is TRBD2 (5 bases). The germline gives CDR1 MDHEN, CDR2 SYDVKM. Trimming stripped 5 bases from V and 3 bases from J, with 13 bases between. CDR3 size: 14 residues. Written as DNA, the CDR3 is TGTGCCAGCAGTACAGCGGTTAGAGAAGAGACCCAGTACTTC. This codes for CASSTAVREETQYF.

The V gene is TRBV19, the J gene TRBJ2-1; a possible D gene is TRBD1 (7 bases). V lost 5 bases to trimming and J lost 8 bases, with 25 bases between them. The CDR3 is 17 residues long. In germline, CDR1 is LNHDA, CDR2 SQIVND (reference sequence). The CDR3 nucleotides read TGTGCCAGTAGTGCAACAGGGGTACTAGCAGCCTGGGATGAGCAGTTCTTC. Translation gives CASSATGVLAAWDEQFF. Complete variable domain (other parts from reference TRBV19 and TRBJ2-1): DGGITQSPKYLFRKEGQNVTLSCEQNLNHDAMYWYRQDPGQGLRLIYYSQIVNDFQKGDIAEGYSVSREKKESFPLTVTSAQKNPTAFYLCASSATGVLAAWDEQFFGPGTRLTVL.

The chain is built from TRBV30 and TRBJ2-1; D call uncertain. CDR3 size: 12 residues. Per the germline V gene, CDR1 is GTSNPN and CDR2 is SVGIG (reference sequence). Between the trimmed V and J ends, which lost 3 bases and 9 bases, there was a span of 12 bases. This CDR3 is CAWSPQRSEQFF. In nucleotides, the CDR3 is TGTGCCTGGAGCCCTCAGAGGAGTGAGCAGTTCTTC.

The rearrangement joins TRBV30 to TRBJ2-5, with TRBD2 matching 9 bases. This CDR3 comprises 13 residues. Germline V gene sequence: CDR1 GTSNPN, CDR2 SVGIG (reference sequence). After removal of 6 bases from V and 2 bases from J, the junction contained 4 bases not matched to a gene. CDR3 in amino acids: CACGTSSQETQYF. CDR3 sequence (DNA): TGTGCCTGCGGGACTAGCTCGCAAGAGACCCAGTACTTC.

The V gene is TRBV28, the J gene TRBJ1-5, with D tentatively TRBD1 (5 bases). Trimming cost V 8 bases and J 2 bases, with 19 bases left between them. The germline V gene has CDR1 MDHEN and CDR2 SYDVKM. The CDR3 is made up of 16 amino acids. The CDR3 here is CASLHFGGAGNQPQHF. The CDR3 coding sequence is TGTGCCAGCCTCCATTTTGGTGGGGCGGGCAATCAGCCCCAGCATTTT.

Turning to this clone: Other DNA sequences of this sample code for an identical CDR3. This chain joins TRBV4-3 and TRBJ1-4, with D unclear. Germline CDR1 is LGHNA and CDR2 is YSLEER. Trimming removed 3 bases at V and 0 bases at J, with 11 bases between. This CDR3 spans 16 amino acids. DNA for the CDR3: TGCGCCAGCAGCCAGCGAGCGGATGCAACTAATGAAAAACTGTTTTTT. The encoded protein is CASSQRADATNEKLFF.

Only one count was recorded for this clone. The J gene is TRBJ2-2, the V gene TRBV10-3; 8 positions agree with TRBD1. The trim removed 8 bases at V and 5 bases at J, leaving 4 bases unmatched. Germline V CDR1 and CDR2: ENHRY, SYGVKD. This CDR3 has 13 amino acids. The CDR3 DNA reads as TGTGCCATCGCCAGGGGGCAAACCGGGGAGCTGTTTTTT. Amino acids: CAIARGQTGELFF.

The genes are TRBV28 and TRBJ2-2; TRBD1 is a possible D gene (6 bases). V lost 4 bases and J 1 base, leaving 10 bases between the germline ends. There are 15 residues in the CDR3. From germline, CDR1 is MDHEN and CDR2 SYDVKM. DNA for the CDR3: TGTGCCAGCAGTTCCCAGGGGCAGAACACCGGGGAGCTGTTTTTT. The encoded protein is CASSSQGQNTGELFF.